This T cell receptor (beta chain) stems from a study of control samples from healthy donors and cancer patients. The germline CDR1 and CDR2 sequences are SQVTM and ANQGSEA. The V and J ends lost 4 bases and 6 bases respectively, with 15 bases between them. The CDR3 has 14 amino acids. Sequenced by immunoSEQ multiplex PCR; TCRdb stores in-frame clones only, minus some. The table has approximately 60,000 clones, 65% to 90% seen once. The source of this sequence is a man aged 35-49 years in good health. Sample: blood. The V gene is TRBV29-1, the J gene TRBJ2-2; a possible D gene is TRBD1 (6 bases). CDR3 in DNA: TGCAGCGTTGTGGACAGTCTCCGGTCCGGGGAGCTGTTTTTT. Amino acids: CSVVDSLRSGELFF.